The 22 T cell receptor beta chains reported below all come from one sample, sequenced in a study of blood T cell repertoires in COVID-19. Clones were read by immunoSEQ multiplex PCR, and TCRdb kept only the in-frame ones, dropping some. This table holds 65,000 to 80,000 clones, around nine tenths found once. The sequenced sample was peripheral blood. All receptors come from a human donor in a cohort sampled during active COVID-19.

The rearrangement joins TRBV7-2 to TRBJ2-5, with D possibly matching TRBD2 (6 bases). The CDR3 runs to 13 residues. Trimming cost V 5 bases and J 3 bases, with 10 bases left between them. Germline CDR1 is SGHTA and CDR2 is FQGNSA. The CDR3: CASSRDWEETQYF. For the CDR3, the DNA is TGTGCCAGCAGCCGGGACTGGGAAGAGACCCAGTACTTC.

The genes are TRBV7-3 and TRBJ2-3; 12 bases match TRBD2. V was clipped by 5 bases and J by 4 bases; unmatched bases: 7. This CDR3 comprises 16 residues. The germline CDR1 and CDR2 sequences are SGHTA and FQGTGA. CDR3 DNA: TGTGCCAGCAGCCCACGGACTAGCGGGAACGCAGATACGCAGTATTTT. It is translated as CASSPRTSGNADTQYF.

V is TRBV28 and J is TRBJ2-7; the match to TRBD1 covers 9 bases. Trimming removed 5 bases from V and 1 base from J; junction bases left unmatched: 3. There are 14 residues in the CDR3. Germline loops: CDR1 MDHEN, CDR2 SYDVKM. CDR3 DNA: TGTGCCAGCAGTACAGGGGGCTTATCCTACGAGCAGTACTTC. Residues: CASSTGGLSYEQYF. Drawing the rest from reference TRBV28 and TRBJ2-7, the complete variable domain is DVKVTQSSRYLVKRTGEKVFLECVQDMDHENMFWYRQDPGLGLRLIYFSYDVKMKEKGDIPEGYSVSREKKERFSLILESASTNQTSMYLCASSTGGLSYEQYFGPGTRLTVT.

The CDR3 DNA reads TGTGCCAGCAGCTTACGATACGGCAGGGCAAGCGAGCAGTACTTC. Translated, it gives CASSLRYGRASEQYF. The chain employs TRBV11-1 and TRBJ2-7; D is perhaps TRBD1 (5 bases). The germline gives CDR1 SGHAT, CDR2 FQDESV (reference sequence). This CDR3 is built from 15 residues. The V gene lost 2 bases and the J gene lost 6 bases, with 17 bases spanning the gap.

The DNA of the CDR3 is TGTGCCTGGAGTTCAGGGTTCTATGGCTACACCTTC. Its translation: CAWSSGFYGYTF. The gene calls are TRBV30 and TRBJ1-2; D may be TRBD1 (5 bases). The germline V gene has CDR1 GTSNPN and CDR2 SVGIG (reference sequence). The V and J ends lost 2 bases and 4 bases respectively, with 8 bases between them. The CDR3 length is 12 residues.

The chain has TRBV3-1 (or the pseudogene TRBV3-2) and TRBJ2-5, with TRBD1 as a possible D gene (5 bases). Germline V gene lookup returns CDR1 LGHDT and CDR2 YNNKEL (reference sequence). This CDR3 comprises 14 residues. V lost 6 bases and J 5 bases, leaving 16 bases between the germline ends. The CDR3 spells CASRKRRQQETQYF. The CDR3 DNA follows: TGTGCCAGCAGAAAGAGGAGACAGCAGGAGACCCAGTACTTC.

The chain employs TRBV2 and TRBJ1-3, with TRBD1 matching over 7 bases. Trimming removed 7 bases from V and 4 bases from J; junction bases left unmatched: 4. The CDR3 consists of 13 residues. From germline, CDR1 is SNHLY and CDR2 FYNNEI. DNA of the CDR3: TGTGCCAGCAAAGAGGGGGCAGGAAACACCATATATTTT. Translation: CASKEGAGNTIYF.

This chain connects TRBV5-1 to TRBJ2-7; unclear D gene. Germline loops: CDR1 SGHRS, CDR2 YFSETQ. Deletions cut 4 bases from V and 2 bases from J, with 7 bases between. There are 12 residues in the CDR3. The CDR3: CASSGQAYEQYF. As DNA, the CDR3 is TGCGCCAGCAGCGGCCAAGCCTACGAGCAGTACTTC.

V is TRBV7-2 and J is TRBJ2-7; D possibly corresponds to TRBD2 (6 bases). This CDR3 region has 13 residues. CDR1 is SGHTA, CDR2 FQGNSA, per germline. V was cut by 2 bases and J by 5 bases, with 10 bases left in between. CDR3 sequence reads: CASSLRGINEQYF. CDR3 in DNA: TGTGCCAGCAGCTTACGGGGGATCAACGAGCAGTACTTC.

The gene calls are TRBV6-2 or TRBV6-3 and TRBJ2-3; 12 positions agree with TRBD1. Germline CDR1 and CDR2: MNHEY and SVGEGT. J was trimmed by 4 bases and V by 6 bases; bases with no gene match: 5. This CDR3 has 15 amino acids. CDR3 sequence reads: CASSPGQGASDTQYF. The CDR3 nucleotides read TGTGCCAGCAGCCCGGGACAGGGGGCATCAGATACGCAGTATTTT.

This chain links TRBV4-1 with TRBJ2-3, with D perhaps matching TRBD2 (6 bases). Germline V gene lookup returns CDR1 MGHRA and CDR2 YSYEKL. The CDR3 has 14 residues. Trimming pared 1 base from V and 2 bases from J, leaving 7 bases between. The CDR3 nucleotides are TGCGCCAGCAGCCAAGTGGGACTCACAGATACGCAGTATTTT. As protein: CASSQVGLTDTQYF.

This clone was recorded once. The V and J genes are TRBV2 and TRBJ2-1; 12 nucleotides match TRBD2. Germline CDR1 and CDR2: SNHLY and FYNNEI. Trimming cost V 5 bases and J 4 bases; bases outside gene matches: 6. The CDR3 extends over 16 amino acids. As DNA, the CDR3 is TGTGCCAGCAGTTGGACTAGCGGGGTGGGGTACAATGAGCAGTTCTTC. It translates to CASSWTSGVGYNEQFF.

This chain links TRBV27 with TRBJ2-1, with TRBD1 matching over 10 bases. V lost 2 bases, J lost 8 bases, and 12 bases stayed unmatched. Germline V gives CDR1 MNHEY, CDR2 SMNVEV (reference sequence). The CDR3 contains 17 residues. CDR3 coding DNA: TGTGCCAGCAGTTTACTGAAACCGGGACAGGGGTTCCATGAGCAGTTCTTC. It codes for CASSLLKPGQGFHEQFF.

The rearrangement joins TRBV6-1 to TRBJ2-4; 8 bases line up with TRBD1. CDR3 size: 16 residues. The V and J ends lost 1 base and 8 bases, in that order; junction bases with no gene match: 10. CDR1 MNHNS and CDR2 SASEGT come from the germline V gene. CDR3 region: CASSEGTGRGRDIQYF. The CDR3, as DNA: TGTGCCAGCAGTGAAGGGACAGGGAGAGGTAGGGACATTCAGTACTTC.

V usage is TRBV6-2 or TRBV6-3 and J usage is TRBJ1-2; maybe TRBD1 (5 bases). Germline V gene data show CDR1 as MNHEY and CDR2 as SVGEGT. V was pared by 6 bases and J by 2 bases, with 13 bases between. This CDR3 comprises 14 residues. CDR3 DNA sequence: TGTGCCAGCAGCGCGGGACGGCTAAACTATGGCTACACCTTC. Translated: CASSAGRLNYGYTF.

CDR3 in amino acids: CASRGGGSYNEQFF. The CDR3 DNA follows: TGTGCCAGCAGGGGGGGTGGGTCCTACAATGAGCAGTTCTTC. The chain recombines TRBV28 with TRBJ2-1; D perhaps matches TRBD2 (6 bases). From germline, CDR1 is MDHEN and CDR2 SYDVKM. Trimming stripped 6 bases from V and 1 base from J, with 10 bases between. There are 14 residues in the CDR3.

V usage is TRBV6-2 or TRBV6-3 and J usage is TRBJ2-7; D unclear. Trimming shortened V by 3 bases and J by 3 bases, and 6 bases separated the two germline ends. This CDR3 has 12 amino acids. Germline V lookup: CDR1 MNHEY, CDR2 SVGEGT. In DNA, the CDR3 is TGTGCCAGCAGTTATCCTAACTACGAGCAGTACTTC. Its protein product is CASSYPNYEQYF.

CDR3 loop: CASSTDSLAGELFF. DNA of the CDR3: TGTGCCAGCAGCACCGACAGCTTGGCCGGGGAGCTGTTTTTT. The chain couples TRBV5-6 to TRBJ2-2, with D possibly being TRBD1 (5 bases). The CDR3 totals 14 residues. The germline V and J ends were trimmed by 4 bases and 6 bases, with 13 bases remaining between them. Germline V gives CDR1 SGHDT, CDR2 YYEEEE.

The J gene is TRBJ2-1, the V gene TRBV19, with D maybe TRBD1 (5 bases). Germline values: CDR1 LNHDA, CDR2 SQIVND (reference sequence). CDR3 length: 12 amino acids. Trimming took 9 bases from V and 10 from J, leaving 16 bases between them. In DNA, the CDR3 is TGTGCCAGCTACGACAGACTGCCAGAGCAGTTCTTC. This gives the protein CASYDRLPEQFF. Supplemented by reference TRBV19 and TRBJ2-1, the full variable domain reads DGGITQSPKYLFRKEGQNVTLSCEQNLNHDAMYWYRQDPGQGLRLIYYSQIVNDFQKGDIAEGYSVSREKKESFPLTVTSAQKNPTAFYLCASYDRLPEQFFGPGTRLTVL.

This sequence joins TRBV27 and TRBJ2-2, with D unclear. V shed 5 bases and J shed 1 base, with 5 bases lying between them. The CDR3 sequence is 13 residues long. Germline assignment: CDR1 MNHEY and CDR2 SMNVEV (reference sequence). This chain's CDR3 is CASSPLNTGELFF. For the CDR3, the DNA is TGTGCCAGCAGTCCCCTGAACACCGGGGAGCTGTTTTTT.

This clone was detected once. The chain recombines TRBV3-1 (or the pseudogene TRBV3-2) with TRBJ2-1; D gene unclear. There are 11 residues in the CDR3. Germline V gene lookup returns CDR1 LGHDT and CDR2 YNNKEL (reference sequence). The V gene lost 3 bases and the J gene lost 7 bases, with 4 bases spanning the gap. In DNA, the CDR3 is TGTGCCAGCAGCCAGCTAAATGAGCAGTTCTTC. Its translation: CASSQLNEQFF.

The V call is TRBV30, the J call TRBJ1-2; D call uncertain. Germline CDR1 is GTSNPN and CDR2 is SVGIG (reference sequence). This CDR3 comprises 12 residues. V was cut by 1 base and J by 7 bases, with 10 bases left in between. Written as DNA, the CDR3 is TGTGCCTGGAGTGCGGACTCACTTGGCTACACCTTC. Protein product: CAWSADSLGYTF.